These 18 T cell receptor beta chains share one sample of origin, sequenced in a study of T-cell memory formation after mild COVID-19. TCRdb itself ran the 5' RACE reads through MiXCR, one entry per CDR3 protein. The sample lists roughly 580,000 distinct CDR3 sequences, 15% to 20% occurring once. Sequenced material: PBMCs or a T cell subset sorted from them (not recorded which). These receptor sequences come from an adult woman who had mild COVID-19 (a few samples of this study predate the infection). Cell type and time point are not known.

This clonotype was detected only a few times. This sequence joins TRBV4-1 and TRBJ1-3; D is undetermined. V was clipped by 0 bases and J by 0 bases, with 9 bases between them. Germline CDR1 reads MGHRA; CDR2 reads YSYEKL. The CDR3 has 16 residues. CDR3 amino acids: CASSQDEEYSGNTIYF. CDR3 nucleotide sequence: TGCGCCAGCAGCCAAGATGAAGAATACTCTGGAAACACCATATATTTT.

J is TRBJ1-2 and V is TRBV30; TRBD1 matches 8 bases. The CDR3 consists of 15 residues. The germline V gene has CDR1 GTSNPN and CDR2 SVGIG (reference sequence). The V gene end was trimmed by 3 bases and the J gene end by 5 bases; junction bases not matched to a gene: 11. CDR3 coding DNA: TGTGCCTGGAGCAGGGGGTGGACAGGGCAATATGGCTACACCTTC. This codes for CAWSRGWTGQYGYTF.

This chain uses TRBV7-2 with TRBJ2-2; 10 nucleotides agree with TRBD2. This CDR3 is built from 13 residues. CDR1 and CDR2 (germline): SGHTA, FQGNSA. The V and J ends lost 3 bases and 10 bases, in that order; junction bases with no gene match: 2. For the CDR3, the DNA is TGTGCCAGCAGCTTTGGACTAGCGGAGGAGCTGTTTTTT. This sequence encodes CASSFGLAEELFF.

This chain uses TRBV12-3 or TRBV12-4 with TRBJ1-2; D is ambiguous. The V gene lost 5 bases and the J gene lost 5 bases, with 6 bases spanning the gap. The CDR3 runs to 11 residues. The CDR3 DNA reads TGTGCCAGCAGTCATATATATGGCTACACCTTC. Residues: CASSHIYGYTF.

J is TRBJ2-1 and V is TRBV30; 7 nucleotides align to TRBD2. Germline values: CDR1 GTSNPN, CDR2 SVGIG (reference sequence). V lost 0 bases and J lost 6; bases outside the gene matches: 5. This CDR3 spans 14 amino acids. CDR3 sequence: CAWSVQASGNEQFF. The CDR3 DNA reads TGTGCCTGGAGTGTACAGGCTAGCGGCAATGAGCAGTTCTTC.

This clonotype was seen more than once but under ten times. V and J are TRBV5-1 and TRBJ1-5, with D uncertain. The CDR3 contains 15 residues. V shed 3 bases and J shed 4 bases, with 14 bases lying between them. The germline gives CDR1 SGHRS, CDR2 YFSETQ. CDR3 residues: CASSWTADGNQPQHF. In DNA form, the CDR3 reads TGCGCCAGCAGCTGGACGGCCGATGGGAATCAGCCCCAGCATTTT.

The chain links TRBV14 to TRBJ2-1, with D tentatively TRBD1 (5 bases). The germline V gene encodes CDR1 SGHDN and CDR2 FVKESK. The CDR3 sequence is 17 residues long. V was cut by 1 base and J by 1 base, with 14 bases left in between. This CDR3 reads CASSQGFRVSSYNEQFF. As DNA, the CDR3 is TGTGCCAGCAGCCAAGGTTTCAGGGTCTCTTCCTACAATGAGCAGTTCTTC.

This sequence joins TRBV5-8 and TRBJ2-1; 9 bases are a match to TRBD2. The CDR3 is 16 residues long. CDR1 and CDR2 (germline): SGHTS, YDEGEE. The V and J ends lost 6 bases and 8 bases, in that order; junction bases with no gene match: 15. In DNA, the CDR3 is TGTGCCAGCATCAAAGCGACTAGCGGCCCTATGTATGAGCAGTTCTTC. Its protein is CASIKATSGPMYEQFF.

This chain connects TRBV27 to TRBJ2-7; D perhaps matches TRBD2 (6 bases). The CDR3 has 15 residues. CDR1 MNHEY and CDR2 SMNVEV come from the germline V gene (reference sequence). The germline V and J ends were trimmed by 6 bases and 0 bases, with 15 bases remaining between them. In DNA form, the CDR3 reads TGTGCCAGCAGCTCCGGTGGAGGGTACTCCTACGAGCAGTACTTC. It translates to CASSSGGGYSYEQYF.

The chain uses TRBV7-2 and TRBJ2-7; possible D gene TRBD1, 5 bases. The germline V and J ends were trimmed by 2 bases and 3 bases, with 11 bases remaining between them. CDR3 length equals 14 residues. CDR1 SGHTA and CDR2 FQGNSA come from the germline V gene. The CDR3 DNA reads TGTGCCAGCAGCTTATCCAGCACAGGCTACGAGCAGTACTTC. Protein: CASSLSSTGYEQYF.

This clonotype was seen more than once but under ten times. The CDR3 DNA is TGCAGCGCCCTTGGGGGGGGCTCCTACGAGCAGTACTTC. This sequence encodes CSALGGGSYEQYF. V gene TRBV29-1 combines with J gene TRBJ2-7; 7 bases fit TRBD2. This CDR3 is built from 13 residues. V gave up 7 bases and J gave up 0 bases; unmatched junction bases: 6. The germline V gene has CDR1 SQVTM and CDR2 ANQGSEA.

V usage is TRBV2 and J usage is TRBJ2-1; D remains unclear. CDR1 SNHLY and CDR2 FYNNEI come from the germline V gene. Trimming stripped 3 bases from V and 0 bases from J, with 6 bases between. The CDR3 spans 14 residues. CDR3 sequence reads: CASSETRSYNEQFF. DNA for the CDR3: TGTGCCAGCAGTGAGACCCGCTCCTACAATGAGCAGTTCTTC.

The table lists this clonotype with a few counts. The CDR3 nucleotides are TGCGCCAGCAGCGAGACTAGCGCTTACGAGCAGTACTTC. This encodes CASSETSAYEQYF. This chain connects TRBV5-1 to TRBJ2-7, with 8 positions matching TRBD2. The junction had 4 bases not matched to a gene; V was cut back by 4 bases and J by 4 bases. In germline, CDR1 is SGHRS, CDR2 YFSETQ. The CDR3 runs to 13 residues. The full variable domain, completed using reference TRBV5-1 and TRBJ2-7, is KAGVTQTPRYLIKTRGQQVTLSCSPISGHRSVSWYQQTPGQGLQFLFEYFSETQRNKGNFPGRFSGRQFSNSRSEMNVSTLELGDSALYLCASSETSAYEQYFGPGTRLTVT.

V and J are TRBV6-2 or TRBV6-3 and TRBJ1-2; the D gene is possibly TRBD1 (6 bases). Germline values: CDR1 MNHEY, CDR2 SVGEGT. Between the trimmed V and J ends, which lost 6 bases and 5 bases, there was a span of 19 bases. This CDR3 spans 15 amino acids. In DNA, the CDR3 is TGTGCCAGCAGCCTAACCGGACAGTCAACATATGGCTACACCTTC. This gives the protein CASSLTGQSTYGYTF.

This clonotype has more than one count but fewer than ten. The chain recombines TRBV7-2 with TRBJ1-3; a weak D match, TRBD1 (5 bases). The germline V gene has CDR1 SGHTA and CDR2 FQGNSA. This CDR3 is 15 amino acids long. Trimming stripped 2 bases from V and 3 bases from J, with 11 bases between. The CDR3 loop is CASSLQGMGGNTIYF. Here the CDR3 DNA reads TGTGCCAGCAGCTTACAGGGTATGGGTGGAAACACCATATATTTT.

The sample holds a few counts of this clonotype. V usage is TRBV1 and J usage is TRBJ1-6; TRBD1 was called by the table and not checked on the DNA. TRBV1 is reported as a pseudogene. The CDR3 covers 16 residues. CDR3 DNA: TGCACCAGCAGCCTCAGGGATGAGCCCTATAATTCACCCCTCCACTTT. This sequence encodes CTSSLRDEPYNSPLHF.

The chain carries TRBV12-3 or TRBV12-4 and TRBJ2-3, with 9 positions matching TRBD2. The CDR3 contains 18 residues. The trim removed 5 bases at V and 4 bases at J, leaving 16 bases unmatched. For the CDR3, the DNA is TGTGCCAGCAGTGGGGTACTAGCGGGCCCCGGAGTAGCAGATACGCAGTATTTT. Protein: CASSGVLAGPGVADTQYF.

This clonotype has a handful of counts. The gene calls are TRBV12-3 or TRBV12-4 and TRBJ1-2, with TRBD1 matching 12 bases. Trimming removed 1 base from V and 5 bases from J; junction bases left unmatched: 2. The CDR3 contains 15 residues. The CDR3, as DNA: TGTGCCAGCAGTTTAGGGGACAGGGGGCCGTATGGCTACACCTTC. This gives the protein CASSLGDRGPYGYTF.